This T cell receptor beta chain was profiled in a study of T cell responses to AZD1222 COVID-19 vaccine. V shed 3 bases and J shed 6 bases, with 14 bases lying between them. This CDR3 contains 14 residues. Germline V gives CDR1 ENHRY, CDR2 SYGVKD. Clones were sequenced by immunoSEQ multiplex PCR, and TCRdb holds only the in-frame ones, with some missing. The data contain 130,000 or so clones, around 94% of them seen just once; the ten biggest clones take up approximately 1.7%. The rearrangement uses TRBV10-3 and TRBJ1-2; the D gene is possibly TRBD1 (6 bases). The sequence was obtained from an adult in good health. The specimen comprised peripheral blood, sampled on day 0 of AZD1222 vaccination. This chain's CDR3 is CAISDSGTQHGYTF. The CDR3 DNA sequence: TGTGCCATCAGTGATTCCGGGACACAACATGGCTACACCTTC.